What follows is one T cell receptor beta chain and its context. Sequencing was performed with immunoSEQ multiplex PCR; in TCRdb, only in-frame clones are kept and a portion is missing. The sample lists roughly 100,000 clones; approximately 87% were seen once. Time point in this sample: peripheral blood 6 weeks after treatment start. Enrolled patients showed locally advanced or metastatic urothelial carcinoma. The data stem from a study of PD-L1 blockade in urothelial cancer. Study-wide context: Most patients, about 90% of the roughly 29, were males with bladder-origin cancer. Treatment start was followed by blood analysis at 3 weeks (second dose) and again at 6 weeks. Per blood sample, T cells had a median of 141,255.

Germline lookup yields CDR1 SGHTA and CDR2 FQGTGA. V lost 5 bases to trimming and J lost 3 bases, with 11 bases between them. The CDR3 totals 13 residues. The TCR sequence derives from a man between 65 and 80 years old with urothelial cancer. V usage is TRBV7-3 and J usage is TRBJ2-7; maybe TRBD1 (6 bases). Sample: PBMCs, taken around atezolizumab (anti-PD-L1) treatment. The CDR3 DNA is TGTGCCAGCAGCCCTGGACAGTTCTACGAGCAGTACTTC. Amino acids: CASSPGQFYEQYF. Looking up the rest from reference TRBV7-3 and TRBJ2-7 gives the full variable domain: GAGVSQTPSNKVTEKGKYVELRCDPISGHTALYWYRQSLGQGPEFLIYFQGTGAADDSGLPNDRFFAVRPEGSVSTLKIQRTERGDSAVYLCASSPGQFYEQYFGPGTRLTVT.